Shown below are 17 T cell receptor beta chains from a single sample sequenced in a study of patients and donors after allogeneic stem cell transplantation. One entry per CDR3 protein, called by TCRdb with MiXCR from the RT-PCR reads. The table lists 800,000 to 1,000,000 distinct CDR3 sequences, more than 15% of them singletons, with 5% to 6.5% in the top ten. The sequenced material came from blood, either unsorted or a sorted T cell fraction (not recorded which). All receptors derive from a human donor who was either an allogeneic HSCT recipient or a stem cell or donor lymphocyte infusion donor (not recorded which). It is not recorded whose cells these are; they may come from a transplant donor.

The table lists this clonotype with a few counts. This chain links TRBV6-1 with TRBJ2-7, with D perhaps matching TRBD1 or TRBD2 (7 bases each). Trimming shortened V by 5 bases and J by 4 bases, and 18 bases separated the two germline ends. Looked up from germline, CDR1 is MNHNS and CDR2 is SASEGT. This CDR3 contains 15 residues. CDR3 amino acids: CASSPPRGTAYEQYF. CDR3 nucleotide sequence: TGTGCCAGCAGTCCCCCGCGGGGGACAGCGTACGAGCAGTACTTC.

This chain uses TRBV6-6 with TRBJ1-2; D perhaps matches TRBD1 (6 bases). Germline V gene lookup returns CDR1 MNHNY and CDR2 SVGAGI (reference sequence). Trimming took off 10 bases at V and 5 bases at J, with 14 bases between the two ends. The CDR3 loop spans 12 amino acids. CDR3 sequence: CATGGGLYGYTF. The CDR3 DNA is TGTGCCACGGGCGGGGGCCTTTATGGCTACACCTTC.

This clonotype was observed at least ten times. The CDR3 nucleotides read TGTGCCAGCAGTTTACGAAGAGGCCAGGGGGCCAATGAGCAGTTCTTC. It encodes CASSLRRGQGANEQFF. V usage is TRBV12-3 or TRBV12-4 and J usage is TRBJ2-1; 8 bases are a match to TRBD1. J gave up 6 bases and V 2 bases, and 9 bases lay outside the gene matches. The CDR3 extends over 16 amino acids.

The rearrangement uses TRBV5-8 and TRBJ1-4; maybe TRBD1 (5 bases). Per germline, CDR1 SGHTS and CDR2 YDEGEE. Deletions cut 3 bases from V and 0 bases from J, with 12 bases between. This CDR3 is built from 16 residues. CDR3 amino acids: CASSSGGRTTNEKLFF. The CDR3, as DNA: TGTGCCAGCAGCTCGGGGGGACGGACAACTAATGAAAAACTGTTTTTT.

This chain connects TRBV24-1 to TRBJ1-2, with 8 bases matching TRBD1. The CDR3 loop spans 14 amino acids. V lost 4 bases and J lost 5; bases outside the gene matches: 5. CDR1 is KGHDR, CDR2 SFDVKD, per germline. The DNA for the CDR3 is TGTGCCACCAGTGACCATGACAGGGGATATGGCTACACCTTC. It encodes CATSDHDRGYGYTF.

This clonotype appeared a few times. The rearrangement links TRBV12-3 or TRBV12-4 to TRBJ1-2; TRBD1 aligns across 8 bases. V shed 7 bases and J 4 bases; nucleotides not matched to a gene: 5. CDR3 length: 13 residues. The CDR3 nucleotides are TGTGCCAGCACCGGACAGGGAACCTATGGCTACACCTTC. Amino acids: CASTGQGTYGYTF.

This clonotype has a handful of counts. CDR3 in DNA: TGTGCCAGCAGCTTTTACGGGACCCCGGGAACCGGGGAGCTGTTTTTT. Translation gives CASSFYGTPGTGELFF. The V and J genes are TRBV7-2 and TRBJ2-2, with D tentatively TRBD1 or TRBD2 (5 bases each). CDR3 length: 16 residues. Trimming removed 3 bases from V and 5 bases from J, with 16 bases in between. Germline CDR1 and CDR2: SGHTA and FQGNSA.

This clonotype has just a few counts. The CDR3 reads CASSLDRGGRNTDTQYF. DNA of the CDR3: TGTGCCAGCAGTTTGGACCGAGGAGGGAGGAACACAGATACGCAGTATTTT. The V gene is TRBV11-2, the J gene TRBJ2-3, with D perhaps matching TRBD2 (6 bases). Trimming took off 6 bases at V and 2 bases at J, with 21 bases between the two ends. CDR3 length equals 17 residues. Germline loops: CDR1 SGHAT, CDR2 FQNNGV.

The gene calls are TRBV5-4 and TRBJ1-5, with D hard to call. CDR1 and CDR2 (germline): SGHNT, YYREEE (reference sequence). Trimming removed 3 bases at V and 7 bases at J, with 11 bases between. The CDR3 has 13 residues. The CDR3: CASSSSGGQPQHF. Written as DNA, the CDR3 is TGTGCCAGCAGCTCGTCGGGTGGCCAGCCCCAGCATTTT.

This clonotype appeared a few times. CDR3 sequence reads: CASGPGPVAFF. The DNA for the CDR3 is TGTGCCAGCGGACCGGGTCCGGTAGCTTTCTTT. This chain uses TRBV12-3 or TRBV12-4 with TRBJ1-1; D ambiguous. Trimming took 8 bases from V and 10 from J, leaving 14 bases between them. The CDR3 has 11 residues.

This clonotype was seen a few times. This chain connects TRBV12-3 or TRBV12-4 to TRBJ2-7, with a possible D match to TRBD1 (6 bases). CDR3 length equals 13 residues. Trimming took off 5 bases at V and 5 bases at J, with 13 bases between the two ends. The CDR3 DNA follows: TGTGCCAGCAGTGGGGACATCCCCCACGAGCAGTACTTC. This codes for CASSGDIPHEQYF.

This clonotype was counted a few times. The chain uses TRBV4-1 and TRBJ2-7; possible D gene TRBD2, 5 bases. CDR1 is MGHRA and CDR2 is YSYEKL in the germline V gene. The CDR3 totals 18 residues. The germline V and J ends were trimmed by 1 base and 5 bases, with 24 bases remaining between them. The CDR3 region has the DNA TGCGCCAGCAGCCAAGTGGCGGCTGCTGGACTCCGGGCCAACGAGCAGTACTTC. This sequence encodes CASSQVAAAGLRANEQYF.

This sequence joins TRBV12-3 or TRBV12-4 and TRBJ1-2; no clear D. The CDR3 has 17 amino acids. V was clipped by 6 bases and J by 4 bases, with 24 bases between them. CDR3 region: CASSFPFGRQAVYGYTF. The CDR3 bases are TGTGCCAGCAGCTTCCCTTTCGGACGCCAGGCCGTCTATGGCTACACCTTC.

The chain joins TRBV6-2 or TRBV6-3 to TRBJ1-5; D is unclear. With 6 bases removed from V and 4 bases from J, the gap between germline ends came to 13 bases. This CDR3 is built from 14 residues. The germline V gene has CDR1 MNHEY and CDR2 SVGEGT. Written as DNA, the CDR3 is TGTGCCAGCAGCCTACTCCCGTCAAATCAGCCCCAGCATTTT. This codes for CASSLLPSNQPQHF.

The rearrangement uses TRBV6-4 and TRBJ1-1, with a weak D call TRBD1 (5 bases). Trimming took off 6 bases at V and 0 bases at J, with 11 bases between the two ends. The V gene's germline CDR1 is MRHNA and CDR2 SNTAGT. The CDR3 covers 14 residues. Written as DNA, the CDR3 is TGTGCCAGCAGAGACACGGGGGTGAACACTGAAGCTTTCTTT. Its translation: CASRDTGVNTEAFF.

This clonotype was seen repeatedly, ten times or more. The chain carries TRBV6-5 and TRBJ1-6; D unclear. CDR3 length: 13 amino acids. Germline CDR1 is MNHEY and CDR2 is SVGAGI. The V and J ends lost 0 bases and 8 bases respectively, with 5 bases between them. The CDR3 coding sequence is TGTGCCAGCAGTTACTCCGGGGATTCACCCCTCCACTTT. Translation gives CASSYSGDSPLHF.

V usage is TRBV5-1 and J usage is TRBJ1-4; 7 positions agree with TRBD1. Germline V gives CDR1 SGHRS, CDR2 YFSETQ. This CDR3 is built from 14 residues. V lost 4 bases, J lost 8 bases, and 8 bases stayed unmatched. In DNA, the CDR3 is TGCGCCAGCAGCCCGACAGGGTTCGTAGAAAAACTGTTTTTT. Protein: CASSPTGFVEKLFF.